Listed here are 16 T cell receptor beta chains from one sample, sequenced in a study of T cell clonotyping in hematopoietic cell transplantation. Repertoires were generated with immunoSEQ multiplex PCR, while TCRdb's copy carries only in-frame clones and drops some. This table has tens of thousands of clones, about 87% appearing once. The sample consisted of peripheral blood mononuclear cells. The receptors were sampled from a woman aged 40 to 50 in good health. Some clones in this sample may be carry-over from other donors' samples.

This sequence joins TRBV18 and TRBJ1-4; no firm D call. CDR3 length equals 22 residues. Germline CDR1 KGHSH, CDR2 LQKENI. Trimming removed 2 bases from V and 0 bases from J, with 28 bases in between. The CDR3 loop reads CASSPMLTKVQQGGTTNEKLFF. CDR3 nucleotides: TGTGCCAGCTCACCAATGTTAACCAAGGTTCAGCAAGGAGGAACAACTAATGAAAAACTGTTTTTT.

In its sample, this clone was seen once. The V gene is TRBV2, the J gene TRBJ1-1; no definite D call. CDR3 length: 12 residues. Trimming pared 4 bases from V and 0 bases from J, leaving 3 bases between. Per germline, CDR1 SNHLY and CDR2 FYNNEI. The CDR3 is CASSVMNTEAFF. The CDR3 nucleotides read TGTGCCAGCAGTGTCATGAACACTGAAGCTTTCTTT. The variable domain in full, with the rest retrieved from reference TRBV2 and TRBJ1-1, is EPEVTQTPSHQVTQMGQEVILRCVPISNHLYFYWYRQILGQKVEFLVSFYNNEISEKSEIFDDQFSVERPDGSNFTLKIRSTKLEDSAMYFCASSVMNTEAFFGQGTRLTVV.

The genes are TRBV14 and TRBJ2-7, with D tentatively TRBD2 (6 bases). From germline, CDR1 is SGHDN and CDR2 FVKESK. Trimming removed 4 bases at V and 3 bases at J, with 19 bases between. CDR3 length: 16 residues. The CDR3 reads CASSPGRGRIDYEQYF. The DNA of the CDR3 is TGTGCCAGCAGCCCTGGACGGGGGAGGATCGACTACGAGCAGTACTTC.

This clone was observed a handful of times. This chain joins TRBV28 and TRBJ1-4, with a weak D call TRBD1 (6 bases). V was pared by 7 bases and J by 8 bases, with 14 bases between. The germline CDR1 and CDR2 sequences are MDHEN and SYDVKM. The CDR3 spans 13 residues. The CDR3 here is CASIAGVEEKLFF. The CDR3 DNA reads as TGTGCCAGCATAGCAGGGGTAGAAGAAAAACTGTTTTTT. The full variable domain, in which reference TRBV28 and TRBJ1-4 provide the parts outside the CDR3, is DVKVTQSSRYLVKRTGEKVFLECVQDMDHENMFWYRQDPGLGLRLIYFSYDVKMKEKGDIPEGYSVSREKKERFSLILESASTNQTSMYLCASIAGVEEKLFFGSGTQLSVL.

This clone occurred a few times. The chain is built from TRBV6-6 and TRBJ2-7, with D possibly being TRBD1 (6 bases). Germline CDR1 and CDR2: MNHNY and SVGAGI (reference sequence). The length of the CDR3 is 13 residues. Deletions cut 7 bases from V and 1 base from J, with 11 bases between. The CDR3 coding sequence is TGTGCCAGCACCTGGGGGCGTTCCTACGAGCAGTACTTC. Its translation is CASTWGRSYEQYF.

The chain couples TRBV5-6 to TRBJ2-3, with 13 bases that match TRBD2. J gave up 0 bases and V 4 bases, and 11 bases lay outside the gene matches. This CDR3 contains 19 residues. Germline lookup yields CDR1 SGHDT and CDR2 YYEEEE. The CDR3 is CASSPYGQGLAGSTDTQYF. In DNA, the CDR3 is TGTGCCAGCAGCCCGTACGGACAGGGACTAGCGGGGAGCACAGATACGCAGTATTTT.

The V call is TRBV6-5, the J call TRBJ1-2; D remains ambiguous. Germline assignment: CDR1 MNHEY and CDR2 SVGAGI. V was shortened by 10 bases and J by 1 base, with 10 bases between the two germline ends. The CDR3 extends over 12 amino acids. The CDR3 region has the DNA TGTGCCACGGGCACAAGTAACTATGGCTACACCTTC. Translation: CATGTSNYGYTF.

This chain uses TRBV4-3 with TRBJ2-1, with D possibly being TRBD2 (5 bases). V shed 4 bases and J shed 1 base, with 14 bases lying between them. Looked up from germline, CDR1 is LGHNA and CDR2 is YSLEER. The CDR3 has 16 amino acids. CDR3 bases: TGCGCCAGCAGCCGAGACCATAGCGTTTCCTACAATGAGCAGTTCTTC. Translating it yields CASSRDHSVSYNEQFF.

V and J are TRBV6-4 and TRBJ2-5; unclear D gene. From germline, CDR1 is MRHNA and CDR2 SNTAGT. CDR3 size: 14 residues. V was clipped by 3 bases and J by 1 base, with 9 bases between them. The CDR3: CASSDKGSQETQYF. Here the CDR3 DNA reads TGTGCCAGCAGTGATAAAGGTAGCCAAGAGACCCAGTACTTC.

This sequence joins TRBV28 and TRBJ1-1; D not resolved. Germline V gene lookup returns CDR1 MDHEN and CDR2 SYDVKM. V was trimmed by 5 bases and J by 10 bases, leaving 14 bases between them. CDR3 size: 12 residues. CDR3 amino acids: CASSPGTWGAFF. The CDR3 nucleotides read TGTGCCAGCAGTCCAGGAACCTGGGGAGCTTTCTTT.

The chain couples TRBV28 to TRBJ1-5; no clear D. V was shortened by 4 bases and J by 2 bases, with 12 bases between the two germline ends. Germline CDR1 is MDHEN and CDR2 is SYDVKM. This CDR3 region has 15 residues. DNA of the CDR3: TGTGCCAGCAGTTCCCCTTACCGGGGCAATCAGCCCCAGCATTTT. Encoded protein: CASSSPYRGNQPQHF.

The V call is TRBV28, the J call TRBJ2-3; 9 bases match TRBD2. The CDR3 length is 13 residues. V lost 7 bases to trimming and J lost 15 bases; unmatched junction nucleotides: 14. The germline CDR1 and CDR2 sequences are MDHEN and SYDVKM. The CDR3 protein is CASTKAGTSSYYF. The DNA for the CDR3 is TGTGCCAGCACCAAAGCCGGGACTAGCAGCTACTATTTT.

The rearrangement uses TRBV11-2 and TRBJ2-5, with D possibly matching TRBD2 (5 bases). V lost 2 bases and J lost 3, with 7 bases in between. Germline values: CDR1 SGHAT, CDR2 FQNNGV. The CDR3 sequence is 13 residues long. DNA of the CDR3: TGTGCCAGCAGCTTACCCGGGGAAGAGACCCAGTACTTC. Amino acid sequence: CASSLPGEETQYF.

This clone was observed once. This sequence joins TRBV25-1 and TRBJ2-7, with D perhaps being TRBD1 or TRBD2 (5 bases each). The CDR3 is 16 residues long. Germline V lookup: CDR1 MGHDK, CDR2 SYGVNS. V dropped 0 bases and J dropped 3 bases, with 15 bases sitting between them. The CDR3 DNA sequence: TGTGCCAGCAGTGAATATACCCAGGCAGGGAGCTACGAGCAGTACTTC. Protein: CASSEYTQAGSYEQYF.

This sequence joins TRBV6-5 and TRBJ1-5, with D unresolved. Germline assignment: CDR1 MNHEY and CDR2 SVGAGI. CDR3 size: 15 residues. V shed 2 bases and J shed 0 bases, with 8 bases lying between them. Here the CDR3 DNA reads TGTGCCAGCAGTTACACCGCTTATAGCAATCAGCCCCAGCATTTT. This gives the protein CASSYTAYSNQPQHF.

The genes are TRBV30 and TRBJ2-7; D is undetermined. This CDR3 has 14 residues. Germline V gene sequence: CDR1 GTSNPN, CDR2 SVGIG (reference sequence). V dropped 0 bases and J dropped 5 bases, with 14 bases sitting between them. This CDR3 is CAWSVSRSVNEQYF. CDR3 DNA sequence: TGTGCCTGGAGTGTCTCCCGTAGTGTCAACGAGCAGTACTTC.